The following is a TCR beta chain sequence with its context. Its antigen is unidentified. This specimen belongs to a study of PD-L1 blockade in urothelial cancer. At the level of the study: About nine tenths of the roughly 30 patients were men with bladder-origin urothelial cancer. Between 0 and 3 prior chemotherapy regimens had been given to patients. There were a median of about 140,000 T cells in blood samples.

Regarding time point: pretreatment peripheral blood. V was clipped by 5 bases and J by 5 bases; unmatched bases: 7. Germline V lookup: CDR1 MGHRA, CDR2 YSYEKL. The CDR3 sequence is 15 residues long. General study results and limits: At the 3-week point, tumor-associated blood clones expanded more in durable-benefit patients.

Sequencing used immunoSEQ multiplex PCR; TCRdb keeps in-frame clones, though not all of them. The sample has around 100,000 clones, around 90% seen once; the top ten hold 2% to 2.5%. This sequence was found in a man aged 55 to 70 with urothelial cancer. J is TRBJ2-1 and V is TRBV4-1, with 9 bases matching TRBD1. Specimen: PBMCs, collected around atezolizumab (anti-PD-L1) treatment. The DNA for the CDR3 is TGCGCCAGCAGCTCCGGACAGGGGCCGCACAATGAGCAGTTCTTC. Encoded protein: CASSSGQGPHNEQFF.